This TCR beta chain was recovered during a study of regulatory T cells in long-lasting Graves disease. Whole-study results and caveats: Persistent Graves' patients had lower TCR diversity than newly diagnosed ones.

V shed 1 base and J shed 6 bases, with 4 bases lying between them. This CDR3 comprises 13 residues. Described time point: newly diagnosed GD, antithyroid drugs for less than 3 months. PBMC-derived RNA was used for the TCR library. The EDTA tubes were filled with around 9 milliliters of drawn peripheral blood. Of note for this clonotype: Its antigen is not identified.

Arm-PCR of CDR3 regions and iRepertoire HTBI primers were the basis on which TCR beta libraries were built. TCRdb redid the calling of the multiplex PCR reads with MiXCR, one entry per CDR3 protein. The sample contains approximately 350,000 distinct CDR3 sequences, around 15% of which appear only once. These data were likewise used in another study, on T cells in Graves' hyperthyroidism and ophthalmopathy. That publication notes: Ophthalmopathy was told apart from stable hyperthyroidism by a 13 V-J model.

The source was peripheral blood mononuclear cells (PBMCs), collected at new diagnosis, from a patient treated with antithyroid drugs. This TCR was recovered from a man aged 35 to 55 with Graves disease. The chain couples TRBV12-3 or TRBV12-4 to TRBJ1-6; D gene uncertain. CDR3: CASSLVANSPLHF. CDR3 DNA sequence: TGTGCCAGCAGTTTAGTCGCTAATTCACCCCTCCACTTT.